This entry features one TCR beta chain sequence. This clone was recorded a few times. Which antigen it targets is not known. Base qualities are missing; no much larger clone stands one base away. The cohort was made up of about 670 healthy bone marrow donors. At the time of sampling, every cohort member was nominally healthy, though immune exposures that went unrecorded were likely present. The donor was CMV seronegative and was included in the group of several hundred seronegative cohort members. Every donor gave a peripheral blood sample, and the peripheral blood mononuclear cells from that sample were used for TCR beta sequencing. Genomic DNA extraction from the blood cell samples was performed with the Qiagen DNeasy Blood Extraction Kit. This sample stems from a study of cytomegalovirus exposure and HLA in healthy donors (dated by TCRdb to the late 2010s). General notes on the study: An earlier analysis of several hundred of the donors reported approximately 260 Gb of sequence data and 95 million to 130 million unique TCR beta sequences obtained from approximately 180 million T cells. About 280 gigabases of sequencing data and 78 million or so unique TCR sequences were included in an early release covering about 600 HLA-typed donors. Among the approximately 420 genotyped donors, 75% to 90% belonged to the genetic ancestry cluster associated with self-reported Caucasian donors. The study was designed to test whether signatures of past pathogen exposure could be identified by cataloging public T cell receptors. The T cell repertoires of 666 subjects were profiled by immunosequencing and related to cytomegalovirus serostatus. A separate validation cohort of about 110 different subjects was used in addition to the roughly 720-subject first cohort. High-throughput TCR immunosequencing, statistical association of individual TCRs with disease status, and machine learning were combined to predict cytomegalovirus infection status. To study patterns of TCR occurrence, a later analysis re-analyzed previously published TCR beta repertoires from 550 to 800 donors and added high-resolution HLA genotyping. The later analysis used no new phenotypic data to find candidate immune exposures, relying instead on TCR beta sequences and their occurrence across donors. An earlier analysis of 587 of the donors used high-throughput TCR beta sequencing to judge whether each TCR beta V gene segment behaved as functional or pseudogenic. Donor age, sex, ethnicity and CMV serostatus were compiled together with the repertoire data. A later genetic analysis took genome-wide SNP genotypes for about 65% of the 666 donors and used that subset as a discovery cohort. All discovery cohort repertoires had been generated using a single sequencing platform. HLA typing covered class I and class II loci at four-digit resolution. Typing coverage varied by locus: about 620-630 donors for A, B, C, DRB1 and DQB1; roughly 510 for DQA1; more than 600 for DPA1; approximately 470 for DPB1. Because of strong linkage in the cohort, roughly five DR-DQ haplotypes were treated as single units for association and clustering. Among 300 to 500 genotyped donors of the cohort, an average of around 240,000 unique TCR beta nucleotide sequences was sequenced per donor, of which roughly 17% were non-productive. General conclusions and limits of the study: The presence/absence analyses assumed that sequencing depth was roughly uniform across donors, and that assumption may not be true. In an earlier analysis of 587 of the donors, most TCR beta V segments appeared in productive rearrangements about 87% or about 30% of the time, broadly matching IMGT annotations. In a later analysis, the rate of TCR association differed among HLA loci, with DRB1 alleles having the most associated TCRs and HLA-C alleles having the fewest. The classifier was reported to diagnose cytomegalovirus status with high specificity and sensitivity in both the original cohort and the validation cohort. When HLA alleles, especially DR and DQ, strongly co-occurred, TCR associations were difficult to assign to individual alleles. Linkage disequilibrium might explain the correlated functional status among segregating V segments, but an unknown experimental factor could not be excluded. In a later genetic analysis, fewer N-insertions in productive TCRs were reported among donors in an Asian-associated ancestry cluster than the roughly 640-donor mean. Because counts were too low, seventeen rarely observed V segments, including chromosome 9 orphons, were excluded from the earlier analysis of some 540 of the donors. In a later analysis, several top co-occurrence clusters were reported to appear linked to parvovirus B19, influenza, CMV and Epstein-Barr virus. In a later analysis, HLA-associated TCR beta chains showed more clonal expansion and lower generation probabilities than non-associated chains that were equally common. Most TCR sequences were seen in very few donors, while some public TCRs were found in many individuals. A later genetic analysis associated a missense DCLRE1C variant with V-gene and J-gene trimming of TCR beta chains, and an independent cohort replicated the association. A few of the identified cytomegalovirus-associated TCR beta chains were confirmed in vitro to be specific for cytomegalovirus antigens. A further reported finding was that TCR beta sequences accurately predicted the HLA-A and HLA-B alleles for most subjects in the first cohort. The sequencing pipeline was judged likely to have produced a cluster of highly shared sequence variants as a technical artifact. Because some donors lacked HLA typing at each locus, the association tests relied only on the typed subset. Most CMV-associated TCR beta chains appeared to be HLA-restricted in a later analysis, and the HLA associations seemed to be driven largely by CMV exposure. CMV serostatus was the only immune exposure information available for the cohort. Only TCR beta chains were sequenced in this cohort, and the absence of alpha or paired-chain data limited detectable features. A later analysis associated about 18,000 TCR beta sequences with specific HLA alleles at a false discovery rate of 0.05. In the study, some 180 TCR beta chains were listed as associated with cytomegalovirus. According to the authors, the approach could potentially be generalized to other disease states and immunological phenotypes.

The library relied on the immunoSEQ multiplex PCR assay. For the multiplex PCR, a mixture combining 60 forward primers for TCR Vbeta segments and 13 reverse primers for TCR Jbeta segments was used. The CDR3 region of rearranged TCR beta genes was amplified from genomic DNA by a multiplex PCR assay. The amplified TCR beta libraries were sequenced on the Illumina HiSeq System as 87-base-pair reads. As for the authors' bioinformatics: Across the 500 to 850 repertoires, a later analysis counted tens of millions of unique TCR beta chains, roughly 11 million of which were shared by at least two donors. A nearest-neighbor algorithm error-corrected the raw reads and collapsed the reads into unique sequences, merging closely related sequences to remove PCR and sequencing errors. Alignment of CDR3 sequences to IMGT reference sequences was used to assign V, D and J gene segments. For a sequence to be retained, at least a six-nucleotide match to both a V gene segment and a J gene segment was required. A rearrangement was called productive if the CDR3 had no stop codons and remained in frame with V and J, and every other rearrangement was called non-productive. Following IMGT convention, CDR3 was defined as the stretch from the second conserved V-encoded cysteine up to the conserved J-encoded phenylalanine. In an earlier analysis of around 640 of the donors, sequences lacking an unambiguous match to a single V gene segment were excluded. In an earlier analysis of 450 to 700 of the donors, V segments were called functional above 56.7% productive rearrangements and were called segregating when the between-donor standard deviation exceeded 5%. A statistical classification framework was developed to diagnose cytomegalovirus status using the catalog of TCR beta chain sequences. In a later analysis, V and J genes were assigned by comparing TCR nucleotide sequences against IMGT/GENE-DB human TR gene sequences. A later analysis assigned CDR3 sequences and most-parsimonious VDJ recombination scenarios with the TCRdist pipeline. In a later analysis, each TCR beta chain was defined by its CDR3 amino acid sequence together with its V-gene family, and reads lacking a unique V-gene family were excluded. To address suspected cross-contamination and a sequencing artifact, a later analysis removed 550 to 750 highly shared, low-generation-probability nucleotide sequences. In a later analysis, a clonal expansion index for each public chain was calculated from normalized within-repertoire ranks of inferred template counts. Generation probabilities in a later analysis came from a VDJ recombination model fitted to out-of-frame rearrangements, and those results were checked against IGoR. In a later analysis, TCR-TCR, TCR-HLA and TCR-CMV co-occurrence was scored with hypergeometric tests, and a repertoire-size bias correction was applied to TCR pairs. In a later analysis, false discovery rates were estimated by permuting HLA or CMV assignments 20 times. In a later analysis, co-occurring TCRs were grouped using DBSCAN, with TCRdist sequence similarity added in when clustering inside HLA-allele-positive subsets. For co-occurrence clustering, repertoires with fewer than 30,000 or more than 120,000 public chains were excluded, along with four or five repertoires with anomalous nucleotide sharing. As stored in TCRdb, this immuneACCESS dataset retains in-frame rearrangements with V and J assigned. A fraction of the clones does not appear; measured against another copy, unresolved V genes explain less than half of the discrepancy, and the remainder lacks a known reason. Clone size and the V and J calls come from that table; the DNA yielded D and trimming. This sample lists under 250,000 clones; about 80% were detected once. The ten largest clones capture under 3% of the sample.

The receptor comes from a woman aged 25 to 39 in good health and CMV-seronegative. The sequenced sample consisted of PBMCs.

CDR3 loop: CASRSQGYEQYF. The base sequence is TGTGCCAGCAGGTCCCAGGGTTACGAGCAGTACTTC. The chain employs TRBV6-1 and TRBJ2-7; TRBD1 is possibly the D segment (5 matching bases). V is cut by 6 bases and J by 4 bases, and the space between the germline ends is 10 bases. There are 12 amino acids in the CDR3, from cysteine to phenylalanine inclusive. Just CDR3 DNA is preserved here, 36 bases in frame from base 1. From the germline V gene, CDR1 is MNHNS and CDR2 is SASEGT.